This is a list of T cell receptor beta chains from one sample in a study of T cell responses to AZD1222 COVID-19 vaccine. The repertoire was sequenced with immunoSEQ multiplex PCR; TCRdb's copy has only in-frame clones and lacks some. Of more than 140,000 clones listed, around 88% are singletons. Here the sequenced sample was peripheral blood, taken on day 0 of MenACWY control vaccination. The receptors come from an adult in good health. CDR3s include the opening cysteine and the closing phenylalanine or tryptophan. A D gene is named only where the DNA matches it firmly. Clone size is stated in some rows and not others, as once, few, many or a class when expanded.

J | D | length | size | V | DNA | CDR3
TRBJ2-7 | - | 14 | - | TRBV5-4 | TGTGCCAGCAGCTTGGGTGGACAGCACTACGAGCAGTACTTC | CASSLGGQHYEQYF
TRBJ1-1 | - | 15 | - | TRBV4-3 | TGCGCCAGCAGCCAAATCGGGACATCGAACACTGAAGCTTTCTTT | CASSQIGTSNTEAFF
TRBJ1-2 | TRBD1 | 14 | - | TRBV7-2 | TGTGCCAGCAGTTACAGGACAGGGAACTATGGCTACACCTTC | CASSYRTGNYGYTF
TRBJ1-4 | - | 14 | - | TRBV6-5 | TGTGCCAGCAGTTTGACGAGGGGTGGTGAAAAACTGTTTTTT | CASSLTRGGEKLFF
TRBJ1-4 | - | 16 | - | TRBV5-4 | TGTGCCAGCAGCTCCGGCCCAACAGGGATTAATGAAAAACTGTTTTTT | CASSSGPTGINEKLFF
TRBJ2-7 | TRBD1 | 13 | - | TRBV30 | TGTGCCTGGATGGGGGACAGGGATAGCGAGCAGTACTTC | CAWMGDRDSEQYF
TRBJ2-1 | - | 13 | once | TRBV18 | TGTGCCAGCTCATTGGCAGGGGCTAATGAGCAGTTCTTC | CASSLAGANEQFF
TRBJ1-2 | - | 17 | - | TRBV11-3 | TGTGCCAGCAGCCCACGCAGCATCAGGGGAACCAACTATGGCTACACCTTC | CASSPRSIRGTNYGYTF
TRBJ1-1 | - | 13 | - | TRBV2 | TGTGCCAGCAGTGAACAGGGGAACACTGAAGCTTTCTTT | CASSEQGNTEAFF
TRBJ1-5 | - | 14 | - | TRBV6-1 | TGTGCCAGCAGTGAAAATTATAGCAATCAGCCCCAGCATTTT | CASSENYSNQPQHF
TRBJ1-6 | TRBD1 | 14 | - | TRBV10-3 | TGTGCCATCAGCGCCGGGACAGTTAATTCACCCCTCCACTTT | CAISAGTVNSPLHF
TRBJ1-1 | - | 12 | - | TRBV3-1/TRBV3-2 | TGTGCCAGCAGCCAAGTAGGAACTGAAGCTTTCTTT | CASSQVGTEAFF
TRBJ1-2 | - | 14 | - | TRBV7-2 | TGTGCCAGCAGCTTAGCTGGACTGAACTATGGCTACACCTTC | CASSLAGLNYGYTF
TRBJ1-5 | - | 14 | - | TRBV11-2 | TGTGCCAGCAGTCTGGACGGGATCAATCAGCCCCAGCATTTT | CASSLDGINQPQHF
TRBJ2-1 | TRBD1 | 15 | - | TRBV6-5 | TGTGCCAGCAAATTGGGGGACAGGCTGAACAATGAGCAGTTCTTC | CASKLGDRLNNEQFF
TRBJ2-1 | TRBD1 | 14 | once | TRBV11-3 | TGTGCCAGCAGCTCGACAGGGCCCGAAACCAAGCGGTTCTTC | CASSSTGPETKRFF
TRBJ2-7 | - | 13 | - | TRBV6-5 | TGTGCCAGCAGTTCCGACAGAACCTACGAGCAGTACTTC | CASSSDRTYEQYF
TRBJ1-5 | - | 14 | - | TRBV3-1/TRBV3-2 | TGTGCCAGCAGCCGAGAACTGATGTCGCGGCCCCAGCATTTT | CASSRELMSRPQHF
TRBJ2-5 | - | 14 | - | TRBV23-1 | TGCGCCAGCAGTCAATTACAGGGTCAAGAGACCCAGTACTTC | CASSQLQGQETQYF
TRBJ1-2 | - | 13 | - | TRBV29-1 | TGCAGCGTCTTTTTTCCCCTCCGCTATGGCTACACCTTC | CSVFFPLRYGYTF
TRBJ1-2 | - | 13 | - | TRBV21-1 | TGTGCCAGCAGCAAGACGACAGGGTACGGCTACACCTTC | CASSKTTGYGYTF
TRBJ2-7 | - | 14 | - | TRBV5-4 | TGTGCCAGCAGCTTGCGGGCAGGCTCCTACGAGCAGTACTTC | CASSLRAGSYEQYF
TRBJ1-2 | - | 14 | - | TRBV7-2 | TGTGCCAGCAGCCCCGGGGCAGGCGAACGTGGCTACACCTTC | CASSPGAGERGYTF
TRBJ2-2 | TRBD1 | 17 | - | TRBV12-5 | TGTGCTAGTGGTTTGCCCGAACAGGGGCCTGAGGCCCGGGAGCTGTTTTTT | CASGLPEQGPEARELFF
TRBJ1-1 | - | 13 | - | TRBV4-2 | TGTGCCAGCAGCCAAGATGAGGGACGGAAAGCTTTCTTT | CASSQDEGRKAFF
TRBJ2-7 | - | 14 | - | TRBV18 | TGTGCCAGCTCACCAAGGACCGGAGCCTACGAGCAGTACTTC | CASSPRTGAYEQYF
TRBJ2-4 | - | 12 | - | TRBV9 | TGTGCCAGCAGCGCCTATTTTGGCATTCAGTACTTC | CASSAYFGIQYF
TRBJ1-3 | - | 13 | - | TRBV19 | TGTGCCACAGAGAGCAGATCCGGAAACACCATATATTTT | CATESRSGNTIYF
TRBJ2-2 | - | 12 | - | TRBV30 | TGTGCCTCCCCCTCCTACACCGGGGAGCTGTTTTTT | CASPSYTGELFF
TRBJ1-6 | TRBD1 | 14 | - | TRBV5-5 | TGTGCCAGCAGCTTTCGGACAGGGGAATCACCCCTCCACTTT | CASSFRTGESPLHF
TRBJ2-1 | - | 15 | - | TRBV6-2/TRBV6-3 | TGTGCCAGCAGTTCTATGAGACTAGGACCCAATGAGCAGTTCTTC | CASSSMRLGPNEQFF
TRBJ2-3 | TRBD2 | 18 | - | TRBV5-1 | TGCGCCAGCAGCTTAGCTCTAGCGGGAGGTCTCCGCACAGATACGCAGTATTTT | CASSLALAGGLRTDTQYF
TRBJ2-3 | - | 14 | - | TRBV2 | TGTGCCAGCAGGCTGGGCTTCAGCACAGATACGCAGTATTTT | CASRLGFSTDTQYF
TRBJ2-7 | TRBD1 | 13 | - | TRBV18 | TGTGCCAGCTCACCAAACAGGGGTTACGAGCAGTACTTC | CASSPNRGYEQYF
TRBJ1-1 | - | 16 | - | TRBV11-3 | TGTGCCAGCAGCCAAGAGGGGTCTCGCGGCGGCACTGAAGCTTTCTTT | CASSQEGSRGGTEAFF
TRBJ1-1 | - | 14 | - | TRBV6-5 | TGTGCCAGCAGCTTTTCCGGACCGGCCCCTGAAGCTTTCTTT | CASSFSGPAPEAFF
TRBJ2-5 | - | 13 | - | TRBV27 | TGTGCCAGCAGTTCGAGACAGCAAGAGACCCAGTACTTC | CASSSRQQETQYF
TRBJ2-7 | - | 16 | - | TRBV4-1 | TGCGCCAGCAGCCAAGATGCGGCGGGGGCTCTATACGAGCAGTACTTC | CASSQDAAGALYEQYF
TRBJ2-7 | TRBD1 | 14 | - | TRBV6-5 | TGTGCCACCACTAAGGGGGCCATTTCCTACGAGCAGTACTTC | CATTKGAISYEQYF
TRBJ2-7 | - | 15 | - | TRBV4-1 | TGCGCCAGCAGCCCGGAGACTTTCGAATCCTACGAGCAGTACTTC | CASSPETFESYEQYF
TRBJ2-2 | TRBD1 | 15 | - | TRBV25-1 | TGTGCCAGCAGTGAGCCAGGGGGCTGGACCGGGGAGCTGTTTTTT | CASSEPGGWTGELFF
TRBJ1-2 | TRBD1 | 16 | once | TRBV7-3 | TGTGCCAGCAGCTTATCATCCAGGACAGGGGAATCTGGCTACACCTTC | CASSLSSRTGESGYTF
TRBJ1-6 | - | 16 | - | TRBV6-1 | TGTGCCAGCAGTGGCCCCGGCAGACACGTCCATTCACCCCTCCACTTT | CASSGPGRHVHSPLHF
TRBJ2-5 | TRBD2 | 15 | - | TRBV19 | TGTGCCAGTAGGATCACTAGCGGGGCTTCGGGGACCCAGTACTTC | CASRITSGASGTQYF